Sequencing of this T cell receptor beta chain was carried out in a study of T cell responses to AZD1222 COVID-19 vaccine. Study-level results: Regions left unmutated in variants are reportedly the target of nearly half of spike-specific TCRs.

The CDR3 has 12 amino acids. Trimming took 1 base from V and 7 from J, leaving 6 bases between them. Germline CDR1 SEHNR, CDR2 FQNEAQ (reference sequence). Produced via immunoSEQ multiplex PCR; TCRdb's table is partial and in-frame only. The repertoire holds 100,000 to 150,000 clones, with around 90% as singletons. A remark on this clone: Its specificity is unknown.

The TCR originated in an adult in good health. V usage is TRBV7-9 and J usage is TRBJ2-3, with no clear D. The material was peripheral blood, obtained on day 0 of MenACWY control vaccination. CDR3 sequence (DNA): TGTGCCAGCAGCTTAGGGGTGAATACGCAGTATTTT. This translates into CASSLGVNTQYF.